The rows below give T cell receptor beta chains drawn from one sample of a study of PD-L1 blockade in urothelial cancer. Measured with immunoSEQ multiplex PCR; TCRdb has only the in-frame clones, and not every one. The data contain roughly 40,000 clones, around 88% of them singletons. Sample: PBMCs, taken around atezolizumab (anti-PD-L1) treatment. Receptors were obtained from a man aged 55-75 years with urothelial cancer. CDR3s include the opening cysteine and the closing phenylalanine or tryptophan. D genes are given only for firm matches. The size entry is marked missing in some rows and otherwise reads once, few, many or a size class.

j_gene,v_gene,d_gene,abundance,CDR3aa,CDR3nt
TRBJ1-1,TRBV5-1,TRBD1,-,CASRGQGNTEAFF,TGCGCCAGCCGGGGACAGGGGAACACTGAAGCTTTCTTT
TRBJ2-1,TRBV6-6,TRBD2,-,CASSFGTSGTIHEQFF,TGTGCCAGCAGCTTCGGGACTAGCGGTACAATTCATGAGCAGTTCTTC
TRBJ2-3,TRBV5-1,-,-,CASSYITGTDTQYF,TGCGCCAGCAGCTATATAACAGGCACAGATACGCAGTATTTT
TRBJ2-7,TRBV5-1,TRBD2,-,CASSPGTSGYEQYF,TGCGCCAGCAGCCCTGGGACTAGCGGCTACGAGCAGTACTTC
TRBJ1-6,TRBV6-6,TRBD1,-,CASRPGQGLSSPLHF,TGTGCCAGCAGGCCCGGACAGGGATTAAGTTCACCCCTCCACTTT
TRBJ2-2,TRBV6-1,TRBD1,-,CASRPGTANTGELFF,TGTGCCAGCAGACCAGGGACAGCGAACACCGGGGAGCTGTTTTTT
TRBJ1-1,TRBV11-1,-,-,CASSFAAGDTEAFF,TGTGCCAGCAGCTTTGCCGCAGGGGACACTGAAGCTTTCTTT
TRBJ1-1,TRBV27,TRBD1,-,CASSGTGMYIIEAFF,TGTGCCAGCAGTGGGACAGGGATGTATATCATTGAAGCTTTCTTT
TRBJ2-5,TRBV19,TRBD1,-,CATRGTGTGQETQYF,TGTGCCACGAGAGGGACAGGAACAGGCCAAGAGACCCAGTACTTC
TRBJ2-2,TRBV7-6,-,-,CASSLGGSGHRTNTGELFF,TGTGCCAGCAGCTTAGGAGGTAGCGGCCACAGAACGAACACCGGGGAGCTGTTTTTT
TRBJ2-1,TRBV19,-,-,CASSISGQPWEQFF,TGTGCCAGTAGTATTTCTGGACAGCCTTGGGAGCAGTTCTTC
TRBJ2-7,TRBV28,TRBD1,-,CASREGQGYEQYF,TGTGCCAGCAGGGAGGGACAGGGCTACGAGCAGTACTTC
TRBJ1-4,TRBV15,TRBD1,few,CATSRGQVNEKLFF,TGTGCCACCAGCAGGGGACAGGTTAATGAAAAACTGTTTTTT
TRBJ1-1,TRBV7-9,-,-,CASSLDSGHREAFF,TGTGCCAGCAGCTTAGACTCAGGACACCGGGAAGCTTTCTTT
TRBJ2-3,TRBV14,-,-,CASSRLTISTDTQYF,TGTGCCAGCAGCCGACTGACTATTAGCACAGATACGCAGTATTTT
TRBJ2-1,TRBV29-1,-,once,CSALDPGLNSNEQFF,TGCAGCGCCCTTGACCCGGGACTTAACTCCAATGAGCAGTTCTTC
TRBJ1-3,TRBV28,TRBD1,-,CASSLYTGGRENTIYF,TGTGCCAGCAGTTTATATACAGGGGGGCGGGAAAACACCATATATTTT
TRBJ2-1,TRBV10-2,-,few,CASSGGDSGYNEQFF,TGCGCCAGCAGTGGGGGGGATTCCGGGTACAATGAGCAGTTCTTC
TRBJ2-7,TRBV28,TRBD2,-,CASSVAGALTYEQYF,TGTGCCAGCAGTGTAGCGGGGGCCCTAACCTACGAGCAGTACTTC
TRBJ2-2,TRBV5-4,-,-,CASSLPAGELFF,TGTGCCAGCAGCCTCCCCGCCGGGGAGCTGTTTTTT
TRBJ1-4,TRBV7-9,TRBD1,-,CASRSGTGSEKLFF,TGTGCCAGCAGATCCGGGACAGGGTCCGAAAAACTGTTTTTT
TRBJ2-3,TRBV5-6,-,-,CASSLALAASPSTDTQYF,TGTGCCAGCAGCTTGGCGTTAGCGGCTTCGCCTAGCACAGATACGCAGTATTTT
TRBJ2-1,TRBV5-8,TRBD2,-,CASSAVTSGGASYNEQFF,TGTGCCAGCAGCGCCGTGACTAGCGGGGGCGCCTCCTACAATGAGCAGTTCTTC
TRBJ2-1,TRBV6-6,TRBD1,once,CASRGQGSYNEQFF,TGTGCCAGCAGGGGACAGGGGTCCTACAATGAGCAGTTCTTC
TRBJ2-3,TRBV5-6,-,-,CASNLGPTDTQYF,TGTGCCAGCAACCTGGGGCCCACAGATACGCAGTATTTT
TRBJ1-1,TRBV10-3,TRBD1,-,CAISDPGAGGNTEAFF,TGTGCCATCAGTGATCCGGGTGCAGGGGGCAACACTGAAGCTTTCTTT
TRBJ2-3,TRBV29-1,-,-,CSVGRGDTQYF,TGCAGCGTCGGAAGGGGAGATACGCAGTATTTT
TRBJ1-1,TRBV7-9,-,-,CASSYNLRGDTEAFF,TGTGCCAGCAGCTACAACCTCAGGGGCGACACTGAAGCTTTCTTT
TRBJ1-5,TRBV6-1,-,few,CASSEEGSSNQPQHF,TGTGCCAGCAGTGAGGAGGGGAGTAGCAATCAGCCCCAGCATTTT
TRBJ1-1,TRBV7-9,-,-,CASSLARYQGMNTEAFF,TGTGCCAGCAGCTTAGCAAGGTACCAGGGTATGAACACTGAAGCTTTCTTT
TRBJ2-3,TRBV5-6,-,once,CASSFGGADTQYF,TGTGCCAGCAGCTTCGGAGGGGCCGATACGCAGTATTTT
TRBJ1-5,TRBV6-5,TRBD1,-,CASSRTGRQPQHF,TGTGCCAGCAGCAGGACAGGGAGGCAGCCCCAGCATTTT
TRBJ2-1,TRBV7-2,TRBD2,-,CASSSLAGGTISYNEQFF,TGTGCCAGCAGCTCACTAGCGGGAGGAACGATCTCCTACAATGAGCAGTTCTTC
TRBJ2-1,TRBV6-5,TRBD2,-,CASSYRSSGSGEQFF,TGTGCCAGCAGTTACAGGTCTAGCGGGAGTGGTGAGCAGTTCTTC
TRBJ1-5,TRBV2,TRBD1,-,CASRGRDRGSYSNQPQHF,TGTGCCAGCAGGGGCCGGGACAGGGGTTCTTATAGCAATCAGCCCCAGCATTTT
TRBJ2-1,TRBV2,TRBD1,few,CASSTGTGHNEQFF,TGTGCCAGCAGTACCGGGACAGGTCACAATGAGCAGTTCTTC
TRBJ2-5,TRBV5-5,TRBD2,-,CASSSAGTSGVETQYF,TGTGCCAGCAGCTCCGCCGGGACTAGCGGGGTTGAGACCCAGTACTTC